This TCR beta chain comes out of a study of breast tumors, draining lymph nodes, adjacent tissues. Between the trimmed V and J ends, which lost 5 bases and 4 bases, there was a span of 12 bases. Germline lookup yields CDR1 SGHDT and CDR2 YYEEEE. The CDR3 is 13 residues long. This clonotype was counted ten times or more. MiXCR was run by TCRdb on the multiplex PCR reads, yielding one entry per CDR3 protein. This table has tens of thousands of distinct CDR3 sequences, under 45% appearing once. This clonotype originated in a female donor with breast cancer. Some clones in this sample may be carry-over from other donors' samples. The rearrangement joins TRBV5-6 to TRBJ1-2, with D possibly being TRBD1 (5 bases). Specimen: breast tumor tissue. The CDR3 bases are TGTGCCAGCAGTATGGGGGGAACCTATGGCTACACCTTC. It encodes CASSMGGTYGYTF.